The entry below gives a single T cell receptor beta chain sequence along with its context. This record comes from a study of cytomegalovirus exposure and HLA in healthy donors. The CDR3 sequence is 16 residues long. V was pared by 0 bases and J by 5 bases, with 14 bases between. Germline values: CDR1 SGHDT, CDR2 YYEEEE. Primers included in the PCR were 60 Vbeta and 13 Jbeta primers. Assay: immunoSEQ multiplex PCR; the TCRdb copy retains only in-frame clones and omits some. The repertoire holds around 120,000 clones, with about three quarters as singletons. The specimen was PBMCs. The clonotype originates from an older woman in good health and CMV-seropositive. This chain connects TRBV5-6 to TRBJ2-2; D uncertain. The CDR3 DNA reads TGTGCCAGCAGCTTGGCCCCAGGCATGACGACCGGGGAGCTGTTTTTT. This gives the protein CASSLAPGMTTGELFF.